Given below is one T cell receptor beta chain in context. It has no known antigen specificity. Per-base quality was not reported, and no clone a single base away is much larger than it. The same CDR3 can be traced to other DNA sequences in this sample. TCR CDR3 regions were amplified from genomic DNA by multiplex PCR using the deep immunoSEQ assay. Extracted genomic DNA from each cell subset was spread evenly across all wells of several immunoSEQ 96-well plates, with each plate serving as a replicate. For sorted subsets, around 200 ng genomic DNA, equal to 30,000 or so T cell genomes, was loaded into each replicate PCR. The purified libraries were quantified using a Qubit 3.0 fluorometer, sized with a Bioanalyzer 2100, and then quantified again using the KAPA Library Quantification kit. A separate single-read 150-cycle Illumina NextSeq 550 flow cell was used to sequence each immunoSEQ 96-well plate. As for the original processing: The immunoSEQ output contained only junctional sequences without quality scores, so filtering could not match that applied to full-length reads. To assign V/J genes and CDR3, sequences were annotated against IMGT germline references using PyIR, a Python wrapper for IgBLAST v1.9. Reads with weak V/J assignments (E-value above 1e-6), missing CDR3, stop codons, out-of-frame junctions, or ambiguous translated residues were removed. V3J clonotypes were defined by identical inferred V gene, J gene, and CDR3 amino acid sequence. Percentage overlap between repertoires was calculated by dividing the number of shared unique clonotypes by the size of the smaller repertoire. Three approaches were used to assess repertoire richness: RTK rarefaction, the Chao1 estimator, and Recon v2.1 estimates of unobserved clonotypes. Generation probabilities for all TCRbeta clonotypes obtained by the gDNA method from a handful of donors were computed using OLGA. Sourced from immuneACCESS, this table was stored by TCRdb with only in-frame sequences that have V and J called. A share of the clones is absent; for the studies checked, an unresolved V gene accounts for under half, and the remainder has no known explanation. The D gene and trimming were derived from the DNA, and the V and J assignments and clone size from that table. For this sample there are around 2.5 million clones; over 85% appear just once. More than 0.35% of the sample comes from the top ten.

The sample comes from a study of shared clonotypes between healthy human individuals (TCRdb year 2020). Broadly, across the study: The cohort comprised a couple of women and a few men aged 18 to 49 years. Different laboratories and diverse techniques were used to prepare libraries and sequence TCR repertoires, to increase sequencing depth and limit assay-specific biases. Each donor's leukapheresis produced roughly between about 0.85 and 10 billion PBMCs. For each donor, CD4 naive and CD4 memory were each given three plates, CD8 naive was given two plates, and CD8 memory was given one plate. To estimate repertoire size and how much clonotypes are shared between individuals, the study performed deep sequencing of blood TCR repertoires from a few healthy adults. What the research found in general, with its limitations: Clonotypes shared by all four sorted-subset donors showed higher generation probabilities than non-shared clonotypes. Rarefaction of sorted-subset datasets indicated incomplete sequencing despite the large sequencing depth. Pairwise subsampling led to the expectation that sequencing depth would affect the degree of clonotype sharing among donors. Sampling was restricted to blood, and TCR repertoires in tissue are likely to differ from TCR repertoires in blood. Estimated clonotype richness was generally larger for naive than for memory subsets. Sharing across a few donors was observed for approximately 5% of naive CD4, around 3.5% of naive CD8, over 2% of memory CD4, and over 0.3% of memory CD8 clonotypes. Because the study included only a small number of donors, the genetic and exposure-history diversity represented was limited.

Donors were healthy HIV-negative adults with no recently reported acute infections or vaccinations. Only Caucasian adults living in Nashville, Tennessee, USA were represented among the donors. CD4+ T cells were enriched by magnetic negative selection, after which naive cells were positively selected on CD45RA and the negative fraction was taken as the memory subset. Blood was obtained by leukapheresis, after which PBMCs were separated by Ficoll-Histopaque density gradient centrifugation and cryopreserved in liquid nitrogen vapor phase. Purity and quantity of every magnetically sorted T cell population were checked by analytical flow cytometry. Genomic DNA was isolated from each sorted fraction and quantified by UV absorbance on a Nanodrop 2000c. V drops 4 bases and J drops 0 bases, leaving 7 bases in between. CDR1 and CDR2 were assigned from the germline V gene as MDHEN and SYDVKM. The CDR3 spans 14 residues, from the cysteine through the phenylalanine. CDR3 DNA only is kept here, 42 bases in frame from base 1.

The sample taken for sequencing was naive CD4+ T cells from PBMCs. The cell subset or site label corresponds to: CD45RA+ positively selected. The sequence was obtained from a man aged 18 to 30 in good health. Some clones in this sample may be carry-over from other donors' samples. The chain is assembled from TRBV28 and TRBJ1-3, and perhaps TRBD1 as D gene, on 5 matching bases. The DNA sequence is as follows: TGTGCCAGCAGTTCGACAGTCTCTGGAAACACCATATATTTT. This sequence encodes CASSSTVSGNTIYF.